This T cell receptor beta chain derives from a study of shared clonotypes between healthy human individuals. The naive CD8 fraction comprised CD45RO-negative cells positively selected for CCR7 and excluded terminally differentiated effector memory CD45RA+ cells. Study processing details: Filtering differed, since immunoSEQ gave only junction sequences and no quality scores. The method was immunoSEQ multiplex PCR; TCRdb's version includes in-frame clones alone and lacks a portion of them. V, J and clone size were drawn from that table, and D and trimming were deduced from the DNA. This sample has hundreds of thousands of clones, with nearly 95% found just once. The sample holds a few counts of this clone. Sequencing used naive CD8+ T cells sorted from blood. The clonotype was recovered from a man aged 25-45 years in good health.

CDR3 DNA: TGTGCCAGCAGCTTCGGCCAGACCGAGCAGTACTTC. It encodes CASSFGQTEQYF. This chain joins TRBV5-4 and TRBJ2-7; D gene unclear. The CDR3 runs to 12 residues. V lost 2 bases, J lost 6 bases, and 9 bases lay in between. Germline assignment: CDR1 SGHNT and CDR2 YYREEE (reference sequence).